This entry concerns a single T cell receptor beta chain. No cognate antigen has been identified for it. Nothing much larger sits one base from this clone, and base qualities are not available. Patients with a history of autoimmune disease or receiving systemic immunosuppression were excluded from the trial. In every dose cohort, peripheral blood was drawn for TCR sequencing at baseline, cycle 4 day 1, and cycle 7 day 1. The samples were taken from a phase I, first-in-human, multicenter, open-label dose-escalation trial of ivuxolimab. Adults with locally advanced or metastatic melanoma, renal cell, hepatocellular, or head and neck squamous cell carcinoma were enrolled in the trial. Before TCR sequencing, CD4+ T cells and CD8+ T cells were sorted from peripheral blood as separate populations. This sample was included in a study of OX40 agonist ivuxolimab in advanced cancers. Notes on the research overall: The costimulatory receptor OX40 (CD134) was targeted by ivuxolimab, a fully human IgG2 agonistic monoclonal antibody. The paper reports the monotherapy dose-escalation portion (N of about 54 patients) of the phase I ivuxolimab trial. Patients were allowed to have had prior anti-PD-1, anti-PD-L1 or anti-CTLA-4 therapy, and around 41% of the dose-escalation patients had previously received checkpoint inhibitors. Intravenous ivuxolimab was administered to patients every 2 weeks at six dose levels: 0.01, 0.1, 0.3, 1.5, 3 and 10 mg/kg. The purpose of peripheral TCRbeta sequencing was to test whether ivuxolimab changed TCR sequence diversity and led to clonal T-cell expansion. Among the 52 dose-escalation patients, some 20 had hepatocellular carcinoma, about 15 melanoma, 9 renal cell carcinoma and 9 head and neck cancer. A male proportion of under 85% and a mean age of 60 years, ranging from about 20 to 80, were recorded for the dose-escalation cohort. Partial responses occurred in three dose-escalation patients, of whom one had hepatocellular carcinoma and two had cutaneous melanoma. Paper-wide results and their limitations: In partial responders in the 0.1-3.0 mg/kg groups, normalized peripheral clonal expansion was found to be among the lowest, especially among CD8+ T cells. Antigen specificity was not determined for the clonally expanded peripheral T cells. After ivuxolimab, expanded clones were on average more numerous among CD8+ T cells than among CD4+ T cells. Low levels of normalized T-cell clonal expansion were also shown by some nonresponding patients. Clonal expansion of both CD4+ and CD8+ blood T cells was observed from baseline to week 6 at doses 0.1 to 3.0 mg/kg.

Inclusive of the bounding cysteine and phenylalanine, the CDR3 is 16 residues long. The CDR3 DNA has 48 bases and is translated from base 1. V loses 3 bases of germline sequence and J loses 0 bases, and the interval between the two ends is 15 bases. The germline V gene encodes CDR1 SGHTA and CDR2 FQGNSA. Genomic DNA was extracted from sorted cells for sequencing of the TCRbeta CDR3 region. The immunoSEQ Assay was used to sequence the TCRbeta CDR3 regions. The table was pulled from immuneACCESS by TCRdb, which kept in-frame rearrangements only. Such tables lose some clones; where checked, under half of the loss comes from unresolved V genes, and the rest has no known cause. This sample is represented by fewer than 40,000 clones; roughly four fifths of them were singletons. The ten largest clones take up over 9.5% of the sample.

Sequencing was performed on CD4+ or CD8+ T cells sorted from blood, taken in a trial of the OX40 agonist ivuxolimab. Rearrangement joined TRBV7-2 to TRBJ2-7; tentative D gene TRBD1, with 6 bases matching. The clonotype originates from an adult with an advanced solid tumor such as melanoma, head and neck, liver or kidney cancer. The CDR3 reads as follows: CASSFPGDRHSYEQYF. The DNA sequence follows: TGTGCCAGCAGCTTTCCAGGGGACCGTCACTCCTACGAGCAGTACTTC.